This entry concerns a single TCR beta chain. Its antigen is as yet unknown. This sample stems from a study of T-cell reconstitution after alpha-beta-depleted transplantation in children. V gave up 4 bases and J gave up 4 bases, with 10 bases separating them. This CDR3 spans 13 amino acids. The TCRbeta library was prepared with unique molecular identifiers. TCRdb reprocessed the PCR reads with MiXCR, giving one entry per CDR3 protein. Of over 200,000 distinct CDR3 sequences listed, 8.4% are singletons. Findings and limits, study-wide: From newly produced T cells came most of the T-cell counts and diversity one year after transplant. Alpha-beta T cells present about two months after transplant were reported to originate from several hundred expanded graft clones. Surviving recipient T cells and thymic progenitors accounted for the high day-60 TCRbeta diversity observed in some patients.

The chain has TRBV12-3 or TRBV12-4 and TRBJ1-2, with D hard to call. The sample here was PBMCs, mostly from graft donor cells, taken 360 days after TCRalphabeta/CD19-depleted stem cell transplant. The clonotype originates from a male patient aged 2-10 years who had a stem cell transplant for acute myeloid leukemia, so the T cells may come from the graft donor. This chain's CDR3 is CASSSTVGYGYTF. In nucleotides, the CDR3 is TGTGCCAGCAGTTCCACAGTTGGCTATGGCTACACCTTC.